One sample yielded the 24 T cell receptor beta chains listed below, sequenced in a study of STAT5B mutations in CD4+ large granular lymphocyte leukemia. TCRdb's table, derived via immunoSEQ multiplex PCR, lists solely in-frame clones and lacks some. The table records more than 30,000 clones, 70% to 90% of them present only once. Sequenced: CD4+ T cells from blood buffy coats. Receptor source: a human donor in good health.

The V gene is TRBV5-1, the J gene TRBJ1-2, with D uncertain. V was shortened by 4 bases and J by 2 bases, with 15 bases between the two germline ends. The CDR3 has 15 residues. Germline CDR1 reads SGHRS; CDR2 reads YFSETQ. CDR3 bases: TGCGCCAGCAGCCCCCTCGGTGGAAACAACTATGGCTACACCTTC. Amino acid sequence: CASSPLGGNNYGYTF.

V usage is TRBV27 and J usage is TRBJ1-5; no clear D gene. Between the trimmed V and J ends, which lost 6 bases and 0 bases, there was a span of 6 bases. Germline loops: CDR1 MNHEY, CDR2 SMNVEV (reference sequence). The CDR3 length is 13 residues. CDR3 region: CASRPYSNQPQHF. The CDR3 bases are TGTGCCAGCAGACCCTATAGCAATCAGCCCCAGCATTTT.

The gene calls are TRBV15 and TRBJ1-1, with a weak D call TRBD1 (6 bases). Trimming took 2 bases from V and 3 from J, leaving 13 bases between them. Germline V CDR1 and CDR2: LNHNV, YYDKDF (reference sequence). The CDR3 loop spans 15 amino acids. Here the CDR3 DNA reads TGTGCCACCAGCAGAAATAGCCCAGGGGACACTGAAGCTTTCTTT. This translates into CATSRNSPGDTEAFF.

V and J are TRBV29-1 and TRBJ1-1, with D possibly TRBD1 on 6 matching bases. Trimming pared 6 bases from V and 4 bases from J, leaving 18 bases between. The CDR3 is 14 residues long. The germline V gene encodes CDR1 SQVTM and CDR2 ANQGSEA. In DNA, the CDR3 is TGCAGCGTAGAACAAGCAGGGGTGGGCACTGAAGCTTTCTTT. This encodes CSVEQAGVGTEAFF.

V usage is TRBV7-9 and J usage is TRBJ2-7; 12 nucleotides align to TRBD2. J lost 1 base, V lost 3 bases, and 4 bases had no gene match. Germline V gene data show CDR1 as SEHNR and CDR2 as FQNEAQ (reference sequence). The CDR3 consists of 16 residues. The CDR3 DNA reads TGTGCCAGCAGCTTCACACTAGCGGGAGGATCCTACGAGCAGTACTTC. Protein: CASSFTLAGGSYEQYF. Full variable domain (remainder filled in from reference TRBV7-9 and TRBJ2-7): DTGVSQNPRHKITKRGQNVTFRCDPISEHNRLYWYRQTLGQGPEFLTYFQNEAQLEKSRLLSDRFSAERPKGSFSTLEIQRTEQGDSAMYLCASSFTLAGGSYEQYFGPGTRLTVT.

The V gene is TRBV7-2, the J gene TRBJ2-7, with TRBD2 matching 7 bases. V gave up 1 base and J gave up 4 bases; unmatched junction bases: 1. The CDR3 totals 13 residues. CDR1 is SGHTA and CDR2 is FQGNSA in the germline V gene. CDR3 in DNA: TGTGCCAGCAGCTTAGGCGGGGGATACGAGCAGTACTTC. Protein sequence: CASSLGGGYEQYF.

This clone occurred a few times. This chain joins TRBV25-1 and TRBJ1-2; 7 bases are shared with TRBD1. Germline V lookup: CDR1 MGHDK, CDR2 SYGVNS. The trim removed 4 bases at V and 7 bases at J, leaving 3 bases unmatched. CDR3 length equals 12 residues. The CDR3 loop reads CASSAQGVGYTF. Written as DNA, the CDR3 is TGTGCCAGCAGTGCCCAGGGGGTTGGCTACACCTTC.

CDR3 nucleotide sequence: TGTGCCAGCAGCTACTCGATGGACGGGCTCTATGGCTACACCTTC. As protein: CASSYSMDGLYGYTF. The chain joins TRBV7-3 to TRBJ1-2; D gene ambiguous. Germline lookup yields CDR1 SGHTA and CDR2 FQGTGA. The CDR3 length is 15 residues. The V and J ends lost 4 bases and 4 bases respectively, with 16 bases between them.

This sequence joins TRBV7-9 and TRBJ1-1; D may be TRBD1 (5 bases). The CDR3 spans 13 residues. Germline V CDR1 and CDR2: SEHNR, FQNEAQ (reference sequence). Trimming cost V 4 bases and J 1 base, with 7 bases left between them. CDR3 nucleotide sequence: TGTGCCAGCAGCTCACAGGAGAACACTGAAGCTTTCTTT. Translated, it gives CASSSQENTEAFF.

CDR3 coding DNA: TGTGCCAGCAGCGGGACTAGCGGGAGTGACGAGCAGTACTTC. This gives the protein CASSGTSGSDEQYF. The J gene is TRBJ2-5, the V gene TRBV5-6; 14 bases line up with TRBD2. The J call is in doubt because the DNA end fits TRBJ2-7 better. The germline V gene has CDR1 SGHDT and CDR2 YYEEEE. CDR3 length equals 14 residues.

The chain is built from TRBV2 and TRBJ1-1; 7 nucleotides agree with TRBD1. V lost 5 bases to trimming and J lost 11 bases; unmatched junction nucleotides: 8. Germline assignment: CDR1 SNHLY and CDR2 FYNNEI. The CDR3 is 12 amino acids. The CDR3 coding sequence is TGTGCCAGCAGTTGGACAGGCGGTGTGGCTTTCTTT. Translating it yields CASSWTGGVAFF.

This clone is a singleton in its sample. This chain links TRBV2 with TRBJ2-1, with 12 bases fitting TRBD2. The germline CDR1 and CDR2 sequences are SNHLY and FYNNEI. The junction had 8 bases not matched to a gene; V was cut back by 2 bases and J by 9 bases. The CDR3 has 16 amino acids. Here the CDR3 DNA reads TGTGCCAGCAGTGAACCCCCGAGACTAGCGGGAGTTGAGCAGTTCTTC. Translated, it gives CASSEPPRLAGVEQFF.

V and J are TRBV6-5 and TRBJ1-1; D is undetermined. Germline V gene sequence: CDR1 MNHEY, CDR2 SVGAGI. The length of the CDR3 is 12 residues. Trimming took 6 bases from V and 4 from J, leaving 9 bases between them. The CDR3 DNA sequence: TGTGCCAGCAGCGAGGTGGGCACTGAAGCTTTCTTT. This codes for CASSEVGTEAFF.

The chain has TRBV5-8 and TRBJ1-5; 7 nucleotides agree with TRBD1. Trimming cost V 3 bases and J 3 bases; bases outside gene matches: 6. Germline V lookup: CDR1 SGHTS, CDR2 YDEGEE. The CDR3 has 15 amino acids. This chain's CDR3 is CASSSTGPSNQPQHF. CDR3 bases: TGTGCCAGCAGCTCGACAGGGCCCTCCAATCAGCCCCAGCATTTT.

The chain combines TRBV18 with TRBJ1-1; D may be TRBD1 (5 bases). V was pared by 3 bases and J by 7 bases, with 12 bases between. Per germline, CDR1 KGHSH and CDR2 LQKENI. There are 13 residues in the CDR3. The CDR3: CASSPPGRNEAFF. The CDR3 DNA reads as TGTGCCAGCTCACCTCCGGGACGGAATGAAGCTTTCTTT.

The chain recombines TRBV11-2 with TRBJ2-7, with D perhaps matching TRBD2 (5 bases). This CDR3 is 15 amino acids long. Looked up from germline, CDR1 is SGHAT and CDR2 is FQNNGV. Between the trimmed V and J ends, which lost 3 bases and 7 bases, there was a span of 19 bases. CDR3: CASSFHGEGAGEQYF. The CDR3 DNA reads as TGTGCCAGCAGCTTCCACGGCGAGGGTGCAGGTGAGCAGTACTTC.

The chain is built from TRBV7-7 and TRBJ2-5; 7 bases are shared with TRBD1. The germline V gene encodes CDR1 SSHAT and CDR2 FNYEAQ (reference sequence). There are 13 residues in the CDR3. V dropped 4 bases and J dropped 3; count of bases not matched to a gene: 2. The CDR3 sequence: CASSSDREETQYF. The CDR3 DNA sequence: TGTGCCAGCAGCTCCGACAGGGAAGAGACCCAGTACTTC.

The rearrangement links TRBV28 to TRBJ1-4; unclear D gene. The CDR3 consists of 14 residues. Germline V gene sequence: CDR1 MDHEN, CDR2 SYDVKM. Trimming shortened V by 6 bases and J by 7 bases, and 15 bases separated the two germline ends. The CDR3 is CASRRARSGEKLFF. CDR3 nucleotides: TGTGCCAGCAGAAGGGCTCGAAGCGGTGAAAAACTGTTTTTT.

The V call is TRBV7-9, the J call TRBJ1-3; D is unresolved. V lost 1 base and J 1 base, leaving 5 bases between the germline ends. Germline V lookup: CDR1 SEHNR, CDR2 FQNEAQ (reference sequence). The CDR3 runs to 14 residues. The CDR3 DNA sequence: TGTGCCAGCAGCTTAGAGTTTTCTGGAAACACCATATATTTT. This codes for CASSLEFSGNTIYF. Full variable domain (missing parts from reference TRBV7-9 and TRBJ1-3): DTGVSQNPRHKITKRGQNVTFRCDPISEHNRLYWYRQTLGQGPEFLTYFQNEAQLEKSRLLSDRFSAERPKGSFSTLEIQRTEQGDSAMYLCASSLEFSGNTIYFGEGSWLTVV.

V and J are TRBV7-8 and TRBJ2-7; 11 bases are shared with TRBD2. The CDR3 has 15 residues. Germline values: CDR1 SGHVS, CDR2 FQNEAQ. V dropped 4 bases and J dropped 4; count of bases not matched to a gene: 6. The CDR3 reads CASSSTTSGTYEQYF. CDR3 nucleotide sequence: TGTGCCAGCAGCTCGACGACTAGCGGGACATACGAGCAGTACTTC. The entire variable domain, with the rest obtained from reference TRBV7-8 and TRBJ2-7, is as follows: GAGVSQSPRYKVAKRGQDVALRCDPISGHVSLFWYQQALGQGPEFLTYFQNEAQLDKSGLPSDRFFAERPEGSVSTLKIQRTQQEDSAVYLCASSSTTSGTYEQYFGPGTRLTVT.

The chain combines TRBV6-5 with TRBJ1-2, with a possible D match to TRBD1 (5 bases). V lost 2 bases and J 1 base, leaving 8 bases between the germline ends. CDR1 and CDR2 from the germline V gene are MNHEY and SVGAGI. CDR3 length equals 14 residues. The DNA of the CDR3 is TGTGCCAGCAGTTACAGGCAGGGTAACTATGGCTACACCTTC. Amino acid sequence: CASSYRQGNYGYTF.

This sequence joins TRBV6-5 and TRBJ1-4; no firm D call. CDR1 is MNHEY and CDR2 is SVGAGI in the germline V gene. V gave up 4 bases and J gave up 7 bases, with 16 bases separating them. The CDR3 has 15 amino acids. Here the CDR3 DNA reads TGTGCCAGCAGTTCCTCCGGCAGGCCGGGTGAAAAACTGTTTTTT. Protein product: CASSSSGRPGEKLFF.

The sample holds one count of this clone. The rearrangement joins TRBV18 to TRBJ1-2; 8 bases match TRBD1. The CDR3 is 15 residues long. J lost 0 bases, V lost 5 bases, and 5 bases had no gene match. The germline gives CDR1 KGHSH, CDR2 LQKENI. In DNA form, the CDR3 reads TGTGCCAGCTCATCCCGACAGGGGCCTAACTATGGCTACACCTTC. This codes for CASSSRQGPNYGYTF. Combining the CDR3 with reference TRBV18 and TRBJ1-2 gives the whole variable domain NAGVMQNPRHLVRRRGQEARLRCSPMKGHSHVYWYRQLPEEGLKFMVYLQKENIIDESGMPKERFSAEFPKEGPSILRIQQVVRGDSAAYFCASSSRQGPNYGYTFGSGTRLTVV.

This chain links TRBV6-5 with TRBJ2-1, with 10 positions matching TRBD2. Germline values: CDR1 MNHEY, CDR2 SVGAGI. V was clipped by 0 bases and J by 7 bases; unmatched bases: 6. The CDR3 is made up of 16 amino acids. This CDR3 is CASSYSFSGRENEQFF. In nucleotides, the CDR3 is TGTGCCAGCAGTTACTCGTTCAGCGGGAGGGAGAATGAGCAGTTCTTC.